This T cell receptor (beta chain) appears in the sequencing data of a study of cytotoxic CD8 clonotypes in ibrutinib-treated CLL. General observations from the study: Higher circulating CD8+ T-cell counts strongly accompanied higher baseline clonality, above age-matched healthy donors.

Trimming shortened V by 4 bases and J by 1 base, and 12 bases separated the two germline ends. Germline CDR1 reads SNHLY; CDR2 reads FYNNEI. The CDR3 has 15 amino acids. Deep sequencing aimed at 1 in 200,000 to 1 in 1 million T cells' resolution. Libraries were prepared by immunoSEQ multiplex PCR; TCRdb keeps only in-frame clonotypes and omits some of them. The top ten hold 20% to 30% of the sample, which has roughly 16,000 clones, about 70% seen once. Genomic DNA in a quantity of 2 to 2.5 micrograms was derived from cryopreserved PBMCs for TCR beta libraries. Of note for this clone: The antigen remains undetermined.

Material: PBMCs, obtained after 12 months of ibrutinib treatment. The sequence derives from a human donor with chronic lymphocytic leukemia. The chain is built from TRBV2 and TRBJ2-3; possible D gene TRBD2, 7 bases. The CDR3 reads CASSGEGGGTDTQYF. CDR3 sequence (DNA): TGTGCCAGCAGTGGGGAAGGGGGGGGCACAGATACGCAGTATTTT.